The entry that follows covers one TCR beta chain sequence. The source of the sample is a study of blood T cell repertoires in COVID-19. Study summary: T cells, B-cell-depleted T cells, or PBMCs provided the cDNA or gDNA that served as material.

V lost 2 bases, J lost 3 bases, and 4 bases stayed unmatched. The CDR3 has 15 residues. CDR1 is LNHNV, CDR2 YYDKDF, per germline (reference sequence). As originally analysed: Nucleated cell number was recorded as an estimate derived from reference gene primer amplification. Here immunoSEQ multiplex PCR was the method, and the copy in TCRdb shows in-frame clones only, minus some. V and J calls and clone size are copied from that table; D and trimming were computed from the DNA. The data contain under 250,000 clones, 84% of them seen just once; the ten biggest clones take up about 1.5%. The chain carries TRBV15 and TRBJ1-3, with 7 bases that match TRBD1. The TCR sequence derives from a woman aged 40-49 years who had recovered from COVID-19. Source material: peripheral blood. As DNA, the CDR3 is TGTGCCACCAGCAGAAGCCGGGACAGTGGAAACACCATATATTTT. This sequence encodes CATSRSRDSGNTIYF. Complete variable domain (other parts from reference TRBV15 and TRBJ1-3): DAMVIQNPRYQVTQFGKPVTLSCSQTLNHNVMYWYQQKSSQAPKLLFHYYDKDFNNEADTPDNFQSRRPNTSFCFLDIRSPGLGDTAMYLCATSRSRDSGNTIYFGEGSWLTVV.